The next 18 T cell receptor beta chains were all read from a single sample in a study of graft-versus-host responses after intestinal transplantation. Only in-frame clones appear in the TCRdb table, and some are missing; sequencing was by immunoSEQ multiplex PCR. The sample consists of roughly 120,000 clones, approximately 90% of them appearing once. Their antigens are not known. Here the sequenced sample was unstimulated CD4+ T cells sorted from spleen or lymph node cells, taken before intestinal transplant. The source is a human donor who received an intestinal transplant.

The CDR3 here is CASSLTGDQPQHF. DNA for the CDR3: TGTGCCAGCAGCCTGACAGGGGATCAGCCCCAGCATTTT. The chain links TRBV6-6 to TRBJ1-5; TRBD1 aligns across 8 bases. Germline CDR1 MNHNY, CDR2 SVGAGI (reference sequence). The CDR3 is 13 residues long. The J segment lost 5 bases and the V segment lost 6 bases, leaving 3 bases of the junction unmatched.

V gene TRBV30 combines with J gene TRBJ2-5; maybe TRBD1 (6 bases). The CDR3 covers 15 residues. The germline gives CDR1 GTSNPN, CDR2 SVGIG (reference sequence). The V and J ends lost 1 base and 4 bases respectively, with 16 bases between them. In DNA, the CDR3 is TGTGCCTGGAGTGGTAAACAGGGATATCGAGAGACCCAGTACTTC. This encodes CAWSGKQGYRETQYF.

The chain links TRBV5-8 to TRBJ1-2; 10 nucleotides match TRBD1. The CDR3 has 17 residues. Germline CDR1 and CDR2: SGHTS and YDEGEE. With V trimmed by 2 bases and J by 4 bases, 11 bases remained unmatched. The CDR3 bases are TGTGCCAGCAGCTTCTATGGCGGGACAGGGGATAGCTATGGCTACACCTTC. Residues: CASSFYGGTGDSYGYTF.

The V gene is TRBV6-5, the J gene TRBJ1-1; TRBD1 matches 9 bases. Germline assignment: CDR1 MNHEY and CDR2 SVGAGI. V lost 6 bases to trimming and J lost 4 bases; unmatched junction nucleotides: 3. The CDR3 totals 13 residues. This CDR3 is CASRGTGLTEAFF. CDR3 DNA: TGTGCCAGCAGGGGGACAGGGCTCACTGAAGCTTTCTTT.

In nucleotides, the CDR3 is TGTGCCAGCAGCGCGTACAGGGAAGGGGTTGAAAAACTGTTTTTT. Protein sequence: CASSAYREGVEKLFF. The V call is TRBV7-2, the J call TRBJ1-4, with D possibly being TRBD1 (6 bases). Germline V CDR1 and CDR2: SGHTA, FQGNSA. V was clipped by 5 bases and J by 7 bases, with 17 bases between them. The CDR3 covers 15 residues.

The chain is built from TRBV27 and TRBJ1-5; possible D gene TRBD1, 5 bases. Trimming removed 3 bases from V and 4 bases from J, with 10 bases in between. CDR3 length: 14 amino acids. Germline lookup yields CDR1 MNHEY and CDR2 SMNVEV (reference sequence). CDR3 in amino acids: CASSLLRGNQPQHF. The CDR3 DNA reads as TGTGCCAGCAGTTTGCTTAGGGGAAATCAGCCCCAGCATTTT.

This sequence joins TRBV5-1 and TRBJ1-1; D unclear. CDR1 is SGHRS, CDR2 YFSETQ, per germline. Trimming took 0 bases from V and 1 from J, leaving 7 bases between them. The CDR3 runs 14 residues. CDR3 residues: CASSLDSRNTEAFF. CDR3 DNA sequence: TGCGCCAGCAGCTTGGACAGCAGGAACACTGAAGCTTTCTTT.

The V gene is TRBV4-1, the J gene TRBJ2-7; 10 nucleotides match TRBD2. V shed 4 bases, J shed 4 bases, and the junction held 10 bases outside the gene matches. The CDR3 is 16 amino acids. From germline, CDR1 is MGHRA and CDR2 YSYEKL. The CDR3 nucleotides read TGCGCCAGCAGCCCTGGGCGGGCTAGCGGGAGATACGAGCAGTACTTC. Protein sequence: CASSPGRASGRYEQYF.

The genes are TRBV5-4 and TRBJ2-1; 12 bases align to TRBD1. V trimming: 2 bases; J trimming: 10 bases; junction bases outside the gene matches: 7. Germline V gene lookup returns CDR1 SGHNT and CDR2 YYREEE (reference sequence). CDR3 length: 15 residues. The CDR3 region is CASSFPGTGGDEQFF. In DNA, the CDR3 is TGTGCCAGCAGCTTCCCAGGGACAGGGGGCGACGAGCAGTTCTTC.

CDR3 region: CASSYIGRGEAFF. In DNA form, the CDR3 reads TGTGCCAGCAGTTACATAGGTAGGGGTGAAGCTTTCTTT. This chain links TRBV6-5 with TRBJ1-1; D is possibly TRBD1 (5 bases). From germline, CDR1 is MNHEY and CDR2 SVGAGI. V lost 2 bases and J 7 bases, leaving 11 bases between the germline ends. The CDR3 sequence is 13 residues long.

The sample holds one count of this clone. V gene TRBV30 combines with J gene TRBJ2-5; 11 bases line up with TRBD2. CDR3 length: 15 residues. CDR1 is GTSNPN and CDR2 is SVGIG in the germline V gene (reference sequence). V lost 3 bases, J lost 1 base, and 4 bases stayed unmatched. CDR3 nucleotides: TGTGCCTGGAGCCCCGGACTAGCGGGCCAAGAGACCCAGTACTTC. This encodes CAWSPGLAGQETQYF.

A single count supports this clone. V is TRBV7-9 and J is TRBJ2-1; the match to TRBD2 covers 10 bases. With V trimmed by 7 bases and J by 4 bases, 4 bases remained unmatched. The CDR3 consists of 14 residues. CDR1 is SEHNR, CDR2 FQNEAQ, per germline (reference sequence). The CDR3 coding sequence is TGTGCCAGCACCAAGCGGGGGGGTTACAATGAGCAGTTCTTC. Translating it yields CASTKRGGYNEQFF.

This clone was observed once. The chain employs TRBV7-9 and TRBJ1-3; D call uncertain. CDR1 SEHNR and CDR2 FQNEAQ come from the germline V gene (reference sequence). The CDR3 is made up of 15 amino acids. V lost 2 bases, J lost 3 bases, and 11 bases lay in between. The CDR3 spells CASSLTRGVGNTIYF. CDR3 coding DNA: TGTGCCAGCAGCTTAACGCGCGGGGTTGGAAACACCATATATTTT.

V is TRBV27 and J is TRBJ1-6; 9 bases are a match to TRBD1. V gave up 3 bases and J gave up 9 bases; unmatched junction bases: 9. Germline values: CDR1 MNHEY, CDR2 SMNVEV (reference sequence). The CDR3 runs 16 residues. Here the CDR3 DNA reads TGTGCCAGCAGTTTGATGGGACAGGGTGGAATTTCACCCCTCCACTTT. Its translation is CASSLMGQGGISPLHF.

The chain's CDR3 is CASSSTDFRTDTQYF. The CDR3 nucleotides read TGCGCCAGCAGCTCCACAGATTTCCGCACAGATACGCAGTATTTT. This rearrangement joins TRBV5-1 to TRBJ2-3; no clear D. CDR1 and CDR2 from the germline V gene are SGHRS and YFSETQ. This CDR3 is 15 amino acids long. V was pared by 3 bases and J by 1 base, with 12 bases between.

J is TRBJ2-3 and V is TRBV2; unclear D gene. Per germline, CDR1 SNHLY and CDR2 FYNNEI. This CDR3 has 16 amino acids. V was trimmed by 2 bases and J by 0 bases, leaving 12 bases between them. The CDR3 here is CASSEQALGSTDTQYF. In DNA form, the CDR3 reads TGTGCCAGCAGTGAACAGGCCCTCGGTAGCACAGATACGCAGTATTTT. Using reference TRBV2 and TRBJ2-3 for the parts outside the CDR3, the full variable domain is EPEVTQTPSHQVTQMGQEVILRCVPISNHLYFYWYRQILGQKVEFLVSFYNNEISEKSEIFDDQFSVERPDGSNFTLKIRSTKLEDSAMYFCASSEQALGSTDTQYFGPGTRLTVL.

The genes are TRBV30 and TRBJ2-1, with 8 nucleotides matching TRBD2. J was trimmed by 1 base and V by 4 bases; bases with no gene match: 3. This CDR3 has 14 amino acids. Germline V CDR1 and CDR2: GTSNPN, SVGIG (reference sequence). The CDR3 DNA sequence: TGTGCCTGGAAACTAGCGGTTTCCTACAATGAGCAGTTCTTC. It specifies CAWKLAVSYNEQFF.

The chain uses TRBV28 and TRBJ2-5, with 10 bases identical to TRBD1. The CDR3 has 17 amino acids. V shed 2 bases, J shed 4 bases, and the junction held 10 bases outside the gene matches. Per germline, CDR1 MDHEN and CDR2 SYDVKM. As DNA, the CDR3 is TGTGCCAGCAGTTTAGCCCGAAGGACAGGGGGGGGAGAGACCCAGTACTTC. It codes for CASSLARRTGGGETQYF.